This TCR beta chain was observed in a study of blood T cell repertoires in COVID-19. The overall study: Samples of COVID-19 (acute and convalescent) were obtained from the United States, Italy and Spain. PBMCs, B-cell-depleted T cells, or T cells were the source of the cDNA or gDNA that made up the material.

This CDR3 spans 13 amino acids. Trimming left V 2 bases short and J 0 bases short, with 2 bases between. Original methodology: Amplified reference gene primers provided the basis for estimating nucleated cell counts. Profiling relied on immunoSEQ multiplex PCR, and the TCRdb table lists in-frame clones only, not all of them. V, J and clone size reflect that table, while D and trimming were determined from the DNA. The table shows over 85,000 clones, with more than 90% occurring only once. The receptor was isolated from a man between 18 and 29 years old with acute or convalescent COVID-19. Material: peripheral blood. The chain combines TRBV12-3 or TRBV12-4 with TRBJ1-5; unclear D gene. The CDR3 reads CASSLYSNQPQHF. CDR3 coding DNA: TGTGCCAGCAGTTTATATAGCAATCAGCCCCAGCATTTT.